This T cell receptor (beta chain) was retrieved from a study of naive and memory T cell subsets. Notes on the study in general: A few larger clonotypes appeared in naive repertoires, especially CD8, possibly memory cells re-expressing CD45RA.

Comment on this clonotype: Its antigen is currently unknown.

An equimolar mix of two oligonucleotides served as the beta constant-region primer for TRBC1 and TRBC2. The ligated cDNA underwent four PCR rounds using SP2 and nested alpha and beta constant-region primers. The cDNA 3' end received a ligated single-stranded oligonucleotide carrying the SP2 primer and a 12-nucleotide UMI. MiXCR, run by TCRdb on the UMI-ligation and nested PCR reads, gives a single entry per CDR3 protein. The sample yields roughly 83,000 distinct CDR3 sequences, around 11% seen once. Cells stained for CD3, CD4, CD8, CD45RA and CD27 were sorted into four subsets. The CDR3 runs 14 residues. Germline assignment: CDR1 SGHTA and CDR2 FQGNSA. V was pared by 2 bases and J by 7 bases, with 12 bases between.

The V gene is TRBV7-2, the J gene TRBJ1-5; D not resolved. The sequence derives from a human donor in good health. Material: naive CD4+ T cells from blood. CDR3 loop: CASSLSPNGQPQHF. The CDR3 DNA follows: TGTGCCAGCAGCTTATCCCCTAACGGCCAGCCCCAGCATTTT.